This T cell receptor (beta chain) was observed in a study of blood T cell repertoires in COVID-19. Whole-study context: Researchers got acute and convalescent COVID-19 samples from the United States, Italy and Spain. T cells, B-cell-depleted T cells, or PBMCs provided the cDNA or gDNA that served as material.

Authors' methods: Estimates of nucleated cell counts were drawn from the amplification of reference gene primers. Profiled with immunoSEQ multiplex PCR; TCRdb holds only in-frame clones, not every one. V and J calls and clone size are as listed in that table; D and trimming were resolved from the DNA. This sample has around 200,000 clones; just under 90% occur once, and the top ten carry approximately 0.88%. V lost 1 base and J 0 bases, leaving 15 bases between the germline ends. CDR1 and CDR2 (germline): SGHNT, YENEEA. This CDR3 spans 17 amino acids. The rearrangement links TRBV11-3 to TRBJ1-1; the D is unclear. The TCR comes from a woman between 18 and 29 years old who had recovered from COVID-19. Sequencing was performed on peripheral blood. This CDR3 reads CASSLGTGRGLNTEAFF. As DNA, the CDR3 is TGTGCCAGCAGCTTAGGGACTGGACGAGGGCTGAACACTGAAGCTTTCTTT. The full variable domain, completed using reference TRBV11-3 and TRBJ1-1, is EAGVVQSPRYKIIEKKQPVAFWCNPISGHNTLYWYLQNLGQGPELLIRYENEEAVDDSQLPKDRFSAERLKGVDSTLKIQPAELGDSAVYLCASSLGTGRGLNTEAFFGQGTRLTVV.